This T cell receptor beta chain came from a study of T cells after yellow fever vaccination. Many counts were recorded for this clonotype. Template-switching 5'RACE yielded the TCR cDNA; a universal primer site and UMIs were added in the process. TCRdb independently ran MiXCR on the 5' RACE reads; one entry per CDR3 protein. The sample carries over 110,000 distinct CDR3 sequences, about 8% recorded once. Germline values: CDR1 DFQATT, CDR2 SNEGSKA (reference sequence). There are 15 residues in the CDR3. Trimming took 2 bases from V and 7 from J, leaving 18 bases between them. This rearrangement joins TRBV20-1 to TRBJ1-5; D perhaps matches TRBD1 (5 bases). Sequences were derived from CD4+ T cells sorted from PBMCs, sampled 5 days after the yellow fever booster vaccination. The clonotype was recovered from a man aged 25-40 years who received the YFV17D yellow fever vaccine. The CDR3 sequence is CSARNQRQLGQPQHF. The CDR3 coding sequence is TGCAGTGCTAGAAATCAGAGACAGTTGGGACAGCCCCAGCATTTT.